This T cell receptor (beta chain) was sequenced in a study of blood T cell repertoires in COVID-19. Study in general: Collection of acute and convalescent COVID-19 samples took place in the United States, Italy and Spain.

Germline V lookup: CDR1 SGHRS, CDR2 YFSETQ. The V gene lost 4 bases and the J gene lost 2 bases, with 15 bases spanning the gap. This CDR3 comprises 15 residues. Clones were read by immunoSEQ multiplex PCR, and TCRdb kept only the in-frame ones, dropping some. The repertoire holds about 70,000 clones, around 74% seen once, with 7.5% to 10% in the top ten. Sequenced sample: peripheral blood. V and J are TRBV5-1 and TRBJ1-2, with D perhaps matching TRBD1 (6 bases). The TCR comes from a human donor in a cohort sampled during active COVID-19. CDR3 nucleotide sequence: TGCGCCAGCAGCGTCGGGACAACAGGAAACTATGGCTACACCTTC. Residues: CASSVGTTGNYGYTF.